Below are 31 T cell receptor beta chains sequenced from a single sample in a study of control samples from healthy donors and cancer patients (dated by TCRdb to 2018 to 2021). Libraries were made using the immunoSEQ multiplex PCR assay. As stored in TCRdb, this immuneACCESS dataset retains in-frame rearrangements with V and J assigned. A fraction of the clones does not appear; measured against another copy, unresolved V genes explain less than half of the discrepancy, and the remainder lacks a known reason. For this sample the table gives 150,000 to 200,000 clones, of which more than 85% were detected only once. In total, the top ten clones hold around 2% of the sample. Sequencing used blood. The receptor set was obtained from a middle-aged woman in good health.

The chain uses TRBV4-1 and TRBJ1-4, with 10 nucleotides matching TRBD1. V shed 8 bases, J shed 1 base, and the junction held 7 bases outside the gene matches. CDR3 size: 16 residues. Per the germline V gene, CDR1 is MGHRA and CDR2 is YSYEKL. CDR3 sequence reads: CASSGQGGGTNEKLFF. The CDR3 DNA reads TGCGCCAGCTCCGGACAGGGGGGAGGAACTAATGAAAAACTGTTTTTT.

The chain carries TRBV15 and TRBJ1-5, with a possible D match to TRBD1 (6 bases). From germline, CDR1 is LNHNV and CDR2 YYDKDF (reference sequence). The CDR3 loop spans 14 amino acids. Trimming removed 5 bases at V and 7 bases at J, with 15 bases between. CDR3 nucleotides: TGTGCCACCAGCCCCCCAGGGGCCCGGCAGCCCCAGCATTTT. Translating it yields CATSPPGARQPQHF. Based on the CDR3 plus reference TRBV15 and TRBJ1-5, the full variable domain is DAMVIQNPRYQVTQFGKPVTLSCSQTLNHNVMYWYQQKSSQAPKLLFHYYDKDFNNEADTPDNFQSRRPNTSFCFLDIRSPGLGDTAMYLCATSPPGARQPQHFGDGTRLSIL.

This chain links TRBV28 with TRBJ1-3; D not certain. This CDR3 has 11 amino acids. V lost 6 bases and J 10 bases, leaving 10 bases between the germline ends. Germline V gene lookup returns CDR1 MDHEN and CDR2 SYDVKM. The CDR3 reads CASRLLRTIYF. For the CDR3, the DNA is TGTGCCAGCAGACTTTTGCGGACCATATATTTT.

The chain carries TRBV14 and TRBJ2-3; unclear D gene. The V end was cut by 2 bases, the J end by 10 bases, with 13 bases between. Germline CDR1 reads SGHDN; CDR2 reads FVKESK. The CDR3 consists of 13 residues. DNA of the CDR3: TGTGCCAGCAGCCAATCGGCGTCTTGGGCGCAGTATTTT. Translated: CASSQSASWAQYF.

This chain connects TRBV6-1 to TRBJ2-3; no clear D gene. The germline CDR1 and CDR2 sequences are MNHNS and SASEGT. V lost 2 bases to trimming and J lost 5 bases, with 14 bases between them. The CDR3 has 15 residues. Here the CDR3 DNA reads TGTGCCAGCAGTGAACTGGGGTTAATACAAGATACGCAGTATTTT. Amino acids: CASSELGLIQDTQYF.

This chain connects TRBV6-2 or TRBV6-3 to TRBJ1-5; D gene unclear. Germline CDR1 MNHEY, CDR2 SVGEGT. There are 15 residues in the CDR3. The ends were cut back, 6 bases at V and 0 bases at J, with 12 bases in the middle. CDR3 region: CASSLGLFSNQPQHF. CDR3 DNA: TGTGCCAGCAGCCTAGGACTGTTTAGCAATCAGCCCCAGCATTTT.

The rearrangement links TRBV4-1 to TRBJ2-5, with TRBD2 as a possible D gene (5 bases). V was cut by 0 bases and J by 5 bases, with 13 bases left in between. Germline V gene sequence: CDR1 MGHRA, CDR2 YSYEKL. This CDR3 spans 15 amino acids. The CDR3 is CASSQERRFVETQYF. CDR3 coding DNA: TGCGCCAGCAGCCAAGAGCGGAGGTTTGTCGAGACCCAGTACTTC.

The V and J genes are TRBV15 and TRBJ1-1, with D perhaps matching TRBD1 (6 bases). CDR3 length: 14 residues. The V end was cut by 4 bases, the J end by 7 bases, with 16 bases between. Germline CDR1 LNHNV, CDR2 YYDKDF (reference sequence). This CDR3 reads CATSIEGGFGEAFF. Written as DNA, the CDR3 is TGTGCCACCAGCATAGAGGGGGGATTTGGTGAAGCTTTCTTT.

This clone has only one observation. The chain employs TRBV5-1 and TRBJ2-5, with 7 bases aligning to TRBD1. The CDR3 extends over 14 amino acids. Germline lookup yields CDR1 SGHRS and CDR2 YFSETQ. V gave up 4 bases and J gave up 4 bases; unmatched junction bases: 7. CDR3 DNA: TGCGCCAGCAGCCCGGGACAGTCTACAGAGACCCAGTACTTC. Translating it yields CASSPGQSTETQYF.

V usage is TRBV19 and J usage is TRBJ1-5; no clear D. From germline, CDR1 is LNHDA and CDR2 SQIVND (reference sequence). V shed 0 bases and J shed 8 bases, with 5 bases lying between them. The CDR3 has 12 residues. CDR3 DNA: TGTGCCAGTAGTATAGATATAAAGCCCCAGCATTTT. Translation: CASSIDIKPQHF. Together with reference TRBV19 and TRBJ1-5, the CDR3 gives the full variable domain: DGGITQSPKYLFRKEGQNVTLSCEQNLNHDAMYWYRQDPGQGLRLIYYSQIVNDFQKGDIAEGYSVSREKKESFPLTVTSAQKNPTAFYLCASSIDIKPQHFGDGTRLSIL.

This chain connects TRBV7-2 to TRBJ2-5, with D possibly TRBD2 on 6 matching bases. CDR3 length: 14 residues. The V gene's germline CDR1 is SGHTA and CDR2 FQGNSA. V shed 2 bases and J shed 1 base, with 8 bases lying between them. DNA of the CDR3: TGTGCCAGCAGCTTAAGAGCGGGCCAAGAGACCCAGTACTTC. Encoded protein: CASSLRAGQETQYF.

This chain joins TRBV5-5 and TRBJ2-5; D remains ambiguous. V lost 7 bases and J 3 bases, leaving 4 bases between the germline ends. Germline V gene sequence: CDR1 SGHKS, CDR2 YYEKEE (reference sequence). The CDR3 covers 10 residues. CDR3 DNA sequence: TGTGCCAGCGGGGAAGAGACCCAGTACTTC. Amino acid sequence: CASGEETQYF.

CDR3 sequence reads: CASSLRVDSSKVSNQPQHF. Written as DNA, the CDR3 is TGTGCCAGCAGTTTAAGGGTGGACAGTTCGAAGGTCTCTAATCAGCCCCAGCATTTT. The rearrangement joins TRBV28 to TRBJ1-5; a possible D gene is TRBD1 (6 bases). This CDR3 is built from 19 residues. The V and J ends lost 2 bases and 4 bases respectively, with 24 bases between them. Germline-derived CDR1 and CDR2 are MDHEN and SYDVKM. Full variable domain (remainder filled in from reference TRBV28 and TRBJ1-5): DVKVTQSSRYLVKRTGEKVFLECVQDMDHENMFWYRQDPGLGLRLIYFSYDVKMKEKGDIPEGYSVSREKKERFSLILESASTNQTSMYLCASSLRVDSSKVSNQPQHFGDGTRLSIL.

This clone was detected once. This chain connects TRBV6-6 to TRBJ2-3, with 15 positions matching TRBD2. Germline V gene data show CDR1 as MNHNY and CDR2 as SVGAGI (reference sequence). The CDR3 totals 17 residues. The trim removed 5 bases at V and 6 bases at J, leaving 9 bases unmatched. CDR3 bases: TGTGCCAGCAGTCGGGGACTAGCGGGGGGCCTGGTGGATACGCAGTATTTT. It encodes CASSRGLAGGLVDTQYF.

CDR3 sequence (DNA): TGTGCCAGTAGTCGACTAGCGGGGGTTTACAATGAGCAGTTCTTC. It is translated as CASSRLAGVYNEQFF. This chain connects TRBV19 to TRBJ2-1, with 12 bases aligning to TRBD2. The germline V gene encodes CDR1 LNHDA and CDR2 SQIVND (reference sequence). J lost 4 bases, V lost 5 bases, and 3 bases had no gene match. There are 15 residues in the CDR3.

The gene calls are TRBV23-1 and TRBJ2-5; D is unresolved. TRBV23-1 is marked as an open reading frame, function uncertain. The V and J ends lost 1 base and 2 bases respectively, with 17 bases between them. The CDR3 has 17 amino acids. For the CDR3, the DNA is TGCGCCAGCAGTCAATGTACCCACCTCTTAATACAAGAGACCCAGTACTTC. It translates to CASSQCTHLLIQETQYF.

The chain links TRBV7-9 to TRBJ1-1; D is unresolved. The germline gives CDR1 SEHNR, CDR2 FQNEAQ (reference sequence). The CDR3 has 16 amino acids. Trimming pared 2 bases from V and 0 bases from J, leaving 13 bases between. For the CDR3, the DNA is TGTGCCAGCAGCTTACCGAACAATTATATGAACACTGAAGCTTTCTTT. Translating it yields CASSLPNNYMNTEAFF. Based on the CDR3 plus reference TRBV7-9 and TRBJ1-1, the full variable domain is DTGVSQNPRHKITKRGQNVTFRCDPISEHNRLYWYRQTLGQGPEFLTYFQNEAQLEKSRLLSDRFSAERPKGSFSTLEIQRTEQGDSAMYLCASSLPNNYMNTEAFFGQGTRLTVV.

A remark on this clone: Other DNA sequences in this specimen translate into the identical CDR3. The chain carries TRBV19 and TRBJ2-5; TRBD2 is a possible D gene (6 bases). The CDR3 contains 16 residues. Germline V gene data show CDR1 as LNHDA and CDR2 as SQIVND (reference sequence). Deletions cut 1 base from V and 5 bases from J, with 17 bases between. The CDR3: CASSIAASGAGETQYF. CDR3 sequence (DNA): TGTGCCAGTAGTATAGCAGCTAGTGGGGCGGGGGAGACCCAGTACTTC.

With respect to this clone: Other DNA variants within this sample encode the same CDR3. J is TRBJ1-5 and V is TRBV12-3 or TRBV12-4, with D uncertain. V lost 3 bases, J lost 3 bases, and 3 bases lay in between. The CDR3 is made up of 12 amino acids. The CDR3 DNA reads as TGTGCCAGCAGTTTGCCCAATCAGCCCCAGCATTTT. Protein: CASSLPNQPQHF.

This sequence joins TRBV25-1 and TRBJ2-1, with D possibly matching TRBD2 (5 bases). The CDR3 loop spans 14 amino acids. V gave up 4 bases and J gave up 9 bases, with 16 bases separating them. CDR1 is MGHDK and CDR2 is SYGVNS in the germline V gene. CDR3 nucleotide sequence: TGTGCCAGCAGTGCATCACTAGGCCTAGGTGAGCAGTTCTTC. Translation gives CASSASLGLGEQFF.

V gene TRBV7-9 combines with J gene TRBJ1-1, with D perhaps TRBD1 (5 bases). Germline lookup yields CDR1 SEHNR and CDR2 FQNEAQ (reference sequence). Trimming left V 5 bases short and J 7 bases short, with 29 bases between. This CDR3 is 18 amino acids long. As DNA, the CDR3 is TGTGCCAGCAGCGAACTTATAGGGGCCGTTTCCTCTGGGGTTGAAGCTTTCTTT. It yields the protein CASSELIGAVSSGVEAFF.

The rearrangement uses TRBV6-5 and TRBJ2-1, with 8 bases lining up with TRBD1. With V trimmed by 4 bases and J by 5 bases, 7 bases remained unmatched. Germline V gene data show CDR1 as MNHEY and CDR2 as SVGAGI. This CDR3 is built from 15 residues. The CDR3 bases are TGTGCCAGCAGTTCCTGGGACAGGATGAACAATGAGCAGTTCTTC. Amino acids: CASSSWDRMNNEQFF.

The chain has TRBV11-2 and TRBJ2-7; no firm D call. Trimming shortened V by 4 bases and J by 2 bases, and 15 bases separated the two germline ends. Germline V gene data show CDR1 as SGHAT and CDR2 as FQNNGV. The CDR3 has 15 amino acids. Written as DNA, the CDR3 is TGTGCCAGCAGCTCCCCTAAGGGCCTAGCCTACGAGCAGTACTTC. Protein: CASSSPKGLAYEQYF.

This rearrangement joins TRBV5-6 to TRBJ1-1; D is ambiguous. Between the trimmed V and J ends, which lost 4 bases and 6 bases, there was a span of 13 bases. CDR3 length: 13 residues. Germline CDR1 is SGHDT and CDR2 is YYEEEE. The CDR3 region has the DNA TGTGCCAGCAGCCCGCCCACGCCCGCTGAAGCTTTCTTT. It encodes CASSPPTPAEAFF.

The rearrangement links TRBV11-2 to TRBJ1-6, with TRBD1 matching 9 bases. Germline CDR1 reads SGHAT; CDR2 reads FQNNGV. This CDR3 spans 13 amino acids. V shed 4 bases, J shed 10 bases, and the junction held 2 bases outside the gene matches. The CDR3 DNA follows: TGTGCCAGCAGCTCGGACAGGGGCTCACCCCTCCACTTT. This encodes CASSSDRGSPLHF.

This clone was counted only a few times. The chain has TRBV7-8 and TRBJ1-6; TRBD1 agrees at 7 bases. With 6 bases clipped from V and 7 bases from J, the junction kept 9 bases outside the gene matches. The CDR3 is 15 amino acids. From germline, CDR1 is SGHVS and CDR2 FQNEAQ. In DNA, the CDR3 is TGTGCCAGCAGTTTCGACAGGGTGGGCAATTCACCCCTCCACTTT. Translating it yields CASSFDRVGNSPLHF.

The chain uses TRBV27 and TRBJ1-2; D remains ambiguous. From germline, CDR1 is MNHEY and CDR2 SMNVEV (reference sequence). CDR3 length: 14 amino acids. Trimming took off 3 bases at V and 5 bases at J, with 13 bases between the two ends. The CDR3 protein is CASSFSSGKYGYTF. The CDR3 coding sequence is TGTGCCAGCAGTTTCTCTTCCGGGAAATATGGCTACACCTTC.

Only a few counts were recorded for this clone. The rearrangement joins TRBV5-8 to TRBJ1-3; D call uncertain. Trimming took off 1 base at V and 4 bases at J, with 9 bases between the two ends. The CDR3 is made up of 14 amino acids. From germline, CDR1 is SGHTS and CDR2 YDEGEE. CDR3 region: CASSLMWAGNTIYF. For the CDR3, the DNA is TGTGCCAGCAGCTTGATGTGGGCCGGAAACACCATATATTTT.

The chain has TRBV27 and TRBJ1-2; the D gene is possibly TRBD1 (5 bases). Germline assignment: CDR1 MNHEY and CDR2 SMNVEV (reference sequence). The CDR3 is 16 residues long. V lost 4 bases to trimming and J lost 7 bases, with 22 bases between them. The CDR3 DNA reads TGTGCCAGCAGTTCCCCGGGGACCACCTCCCCCGGTGGCTACACCTTC. Translating it yields CASSSPGTTSPGGYTF.

The rearrangement joins TRBV10-1 to TRBJ1-1; no clear D. The CDR3 length is 13 residues. The germline V gene has CDR1 WNHNN and CDR2 SYGVQD (reference sequence). Trimming pared 3 bases from V and 5 bases from J, leaving 10 bases between. CDR3 in amino acids: CASSETSETEAFF. The CDR3 coding sequence is TGCGCCAGCAGTGAAACGAGTGAGACTGAAGCTTTCTTT.

This clone showed up just once. The rearrangement links TRBV23-1 to TRBJ1-1; D is unresolved. Being an ORF, TRBV23-1 has a function that is uncertain. The CDR3 extends over 18 amino acids. Trimming left V 3 bases short and J 0 bases short, with 20 bases between. The DNA for the CDR3 is TGCGCCAGCAGTCATGAAGGGCCAAGACCCATTGTGAACACTGAAGCTTTCTTT. The encoded protein is CASSHEGPRPIVNTEAFF.